This passage covers 13 T cell receptor beta chains from one sample sequenced in a study of blood T cell repertoires in COVID-19. Sequenced by immunoSEQ multiplex PCR; TCRdb stores in-frame clones only, minus some. The sample shows 95,000 to 110,000 clones, roughly 87% of them seen only once. The sequenced sample consisted of peripheral blood. The receptors here all came from a human donor in a cohort sampled during active COVID-19.

This chain links TRBV6-5 with TRBJ1-1; weak D call: TRBD1 (5 bases). Trimming removed 0 bases at V and 0 bases at J, with 11 bases between. Germline assignment: CDR1 MNHEY and CDR2 SVGAGI. This CDR3 region has 16 residues. CDR3 sequence reads: CASSYSQDTVNTEAFF. CDR3 DNA: TGTGCCAGCAGTTACTCACAGGACACAGTGAACACTGAAGCTTTCTTT.

CDR3 in DNA: TGTGCCACCAGCAGAGGGTTTAGGCTAGCGGGGGGGAAGACCGGGGAGCTGTTTTTT. Translation: CATSRGFRLAGGKTGELFF. The rearrangement uses TRBV15 and TRBJ2-2; 12 bases align to TRBD2. Trimming at V came to 1 base and at J to 5 bases, leaving 11 bases not matched to a gene. CDR1 is LNHNV, CDR2 YYDKDF, per germline (reference sequence). The CDR3 runs to 19 residues.

The V call is TRBV28, the J call TRBJ2-1, with unresolved D. Germline CDR1 is MDHEN and CDR2 is SYDVKM. Trimming stripped 2 bases from V and 4 bases from J, with 3 bases between. The CDR3 spans 12 residues. CDR3: CASSLQYNEQFF. The CDR3 region has the DNA TGTGCCAGCAGTTTACAGTACAATGAGCAGTTCTTC.

This sequence joins TRBV28 and TRBJ1-1; D is undetermined. This CDR3 has 14 amino acids. Trimming cost V 3 bases and J 6 bases, with 14 bases left between them. The V gene's germline CDR1 is MDHEN and CDR2 SYDVKM. In nucleotides, the CDR3 is TGTGCCAGCAGTTTTCGGGGAATGTCACCTGAAGCTTTCTTT. The encoded protein is CASSFRGMSPEAFF.

V is TRBV27 and J is TRBJ2-5; 8 nucleotides match TRBD1. V was pared by 5 bases and J by 4 bases, with 12 bases of the junction left unmatched. The CDR3 has 16 amino acids. The germline V gene has CDR1 MNHEY and CDR2 SMNVEV (reference sequence). CDR3 bases: TGTGCCAGCAGTCCCCCCCTGCGGACAGGGCGAGAGACCCAGTACTTC. It yields the protein CASSPPLRTGRETQYF.

The chain employs TRBV24-1 and TRBJ2-5, with a possible D match to TRBD1 (6 bases). V was cut by 5 bases and J by 1 base, with 13 bases left in between. The CDR3 is 15 residues long. Germline values: CDR1 KGHDR, CDR2 SFDVKD. The CDR3 is CATSVRRGTQETQYF. In nucleotides, the CDR3 is TGTGCCACCAGTGTGAGAAGGGGGACCCAAGAGACCCAGTACTTC.

This chain connects TRBV28 to TRBJ1-2; D not resolved. Trimming stripped 6 bases from V and 8 bases from J, with 13 bases between. In germline, CDR1 is MDHEN, CDR2 SYDVKM. CDR3 size: 12 residues. The CDR3 spells CASSFRDWGYTF. As DNA, the CDR3 is TGTGCCAGCAGCTTTCGGGATTGGGGCTACACCTTC.

This rearrangement joins TRBV7-9 to TRBJ2-1; 11 nucleotides agree with TRBD2. Germline V lookup: CDR1 SEHNR, CDR2 FQNEAQ (reference sequence). There are 15 residues in the CDR3. After removal of 6 bases from V and 3 bases from J, the junction contained 4 bases not matched to a gene. CDR3 protein: CASRVGTSGYNEQFF. The DNA of the CDR3 is TGTGCCAGCAGGGTTGGGACTAGCGGCTACAATGAGCAGTTCTTC.

The chain carries TRBV4-2 and TRBJ2-7; perhaps TRBD2 as D (7 bases). With 0 bases removed from V and 2 bases from J, the gap between germline ends came to 11 bases. The germline V gene encodes CDR1 LGHNA and CDR2 YNFKEQ. CDR3 length equals 15 residues. The CDR3 is CASSQDVGGPYEQYF. The CDR3 nucleotides are TGTGCCAGCAGCCAAGACGTGGGGGGGCCCTACGAGCAGTACTTC.

J is TRBJ1-1 and V is TRBV29-1, with TRBD1 matching over 10 bases. Germline CDR1 is SQVTM and CDR2 is ANQGSEA. The junction had 9 bases not matched to a gene; V was cut back by 4 bases and J by 4 bases. This CDR3 has 15 residues. DNA for the CDR3: TGCAGCGTTGTAGGGGACAGGGGATGGGGCACTGAAGCTTTCTTT. This translates into CSVVGDRGWGTEAFF.

V and J are TRBV7-6 and TRBJ2-1; 11 bases are a match to TRBD2. V dropped 4 bases and J dropped 4; count of bases not matched to a gene: 3. CDR3 size: 15 residues. In germline, CDR1 is SGHVS, CDR2 FNYEAQ. The CDR3 is CASSSSGGNYNEQFF. In DNA form, the CDR3 reads TGTGCCAGCAGCTCTAGCGGGGGGAATTACAATGAGCAGTTCTTC.

The chain recombines TRBV3-1 (or the pseudogene TRBV3-2) with TRBJ2-7; 8 nucleotides align to TRBD1. The CDR3 loop spans 14 amino acids. The V gene's germline CDR1 is LGHDT and CDR2 YNNKEL (reference sequence). J lost 7 bases, V lost 0 bases, and 5 bases had no gene match. CDR3 region: CASSQDPTGGEQYF. The CDR3 bases are TGTGCCAGCAGCCAAGATCCAACAGGGGGTGAGCAGTACTTC.

The chain couples TRBV7-2 to TRBJ2-6; a possible D gene is TRBD1 (5 bases). Trimming shortened V by 5 bases and J by 0 bases, and 14 bases separated the two germline ends. Germline values: CDR1 SGHTA, CDR2 FQGNSA. The CDR3 is 17 amino acids. CDR3 DNA: TGTGCCAGCAGCCGGACATACGGCAACTCTGGGGCCAACGTCCTGACTTTC. Its translation: CASSRTYGNSGANVLTF.